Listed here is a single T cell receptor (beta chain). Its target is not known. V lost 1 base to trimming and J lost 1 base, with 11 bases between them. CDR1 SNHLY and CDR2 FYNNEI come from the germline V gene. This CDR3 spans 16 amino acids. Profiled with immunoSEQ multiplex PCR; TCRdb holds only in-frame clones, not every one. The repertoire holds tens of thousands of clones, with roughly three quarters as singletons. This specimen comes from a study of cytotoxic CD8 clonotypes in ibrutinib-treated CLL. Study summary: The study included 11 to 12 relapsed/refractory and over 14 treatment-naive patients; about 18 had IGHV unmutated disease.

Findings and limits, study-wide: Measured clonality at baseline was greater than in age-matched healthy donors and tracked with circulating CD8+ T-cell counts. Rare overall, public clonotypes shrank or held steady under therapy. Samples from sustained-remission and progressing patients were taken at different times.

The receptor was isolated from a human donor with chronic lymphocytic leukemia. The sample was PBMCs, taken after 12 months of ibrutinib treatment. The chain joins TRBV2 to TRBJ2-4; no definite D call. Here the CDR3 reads CASSEEGRTAKNIQYF. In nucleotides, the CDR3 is TGTGCCAGCAGTGAAGAAGGTAGGACGGCCAAAAACATTCAGTACTTC.